This record looks at one TCR beta chain sequence and its context. Its antigen is unknown. The data originate from a study of OX40 agonist ivuxolimab in advanced cancers. Study overall: Six ivuxolimab dose levels, 0.01 to 10 mg/kg, were given intravenously every 2 weeks. Study results and caveats: The study observed clonal expansion of CD4+ and CD8+ blood T cells by week 6 at 0.1 to 3.0 mg/kg. The expanded peripheral T cells' antigen specificity was not determined. In the 0.1-3.0 mg/kg groups, partial responders showed among the lowest expansion.

Assay used: immunoSEQ multiplex PCR; TCRdb lists only in-frame clones, some missing. Found here are roughly 33,000 clones, about 70% of them singletons; the top ten hold about a fifth. Per the germline V gene, CDR1 is SEHNR and CDR2 is FQNEAQ (reference sequence). The CDR3 consists of 16 residues. V was pared by 5 bases and J by 0 bases, with 14 bases between. The chain is built from TRBV7-9 and TRBJ2-1; unclear D gene. Sequenced here: CD4+ or CD8+ T cells sorted from blood, sampled in a trial of the OX40 agonist ivuxolimab. This TCR was recovered from an adult with an advanced solid tumor such as melanoma, head and neck, liver or kidney cancer. CDR3 region: CASSPNSLSSYNEQFF. CDR3 DNA sequence: TGTGCCAGCAGCCCGAACAGCCTTTCCTCCTACAATGAGCAGTTCTTC.